The 4 T cell receptor beta chains listed next were all sequenced from one sample in a study of T cell repertoires in cytomegalovirus infection. MiXCR was run by TCRdb on the reads, yielding one entry per CDR3 protein. The data contain almost 500,000 distinct CDR3 sequences, roughly 10% of them singletons. Sequencing used PBMCs. These TCRs come from a human donor in good health (CMV status not recorded). Some clones in this sample may be carry-over from other donors' samples.

This clonotype was detected ten times or more. CDR3 DNA sequence: TGTGCCAGCAGCTCAAGCCTGACAGGGGACTTATATGGCTACACCTTC. It specifies CASSSSLTGDLYGYTF. V usage is TRBV7-9 and J usage is TRBJ1-2, with 8 positions matching TRBD1. With 4 bases clipped from V and 5 bases from J, the junction kept 12 bases outside the gene matches. The CDR3 totals 16 residues. Germline loops: CDR1 SEHNR, CDR2 FQNEAQ (reference sequence).

This clonotype was counted only a few times. The rearrangement uses TRBV3-1 and TRBJ1-3; D uncertain. Trimming left V 5 bases short and J 4 bases short, with 12 bases between. CDR3 length: 14 residues. Germline V gene sequence: CDR1 LGHDT, CDR2 YNNKEL (reference sequence). DNA for the CDR3: TGTGCCAGCAGCATCGCAGCGGGAGGAAACACCATATATTTT. Amino acid sequence: CASSIAAGGNTIYF.

This clonotype was observed many times. DNA of the CDR3: TGTGCCAGCAGTCCCCTCGGAGCCAACAATGAGCAGTTCTTC. Its protein product is CASSPLGANNEQFF. This chain connects TRBV6-1 to TRBJ2-1, with no clear D. Trimming took 5 bases from V and 5 from J, leaving 13 bases between them. Germline CDR1 is MNHNS and CDR2 is SASEGT. The CDR3 covers 14 residues.

This clonotype was seen at least ten times. V is TRBV7-3 and J is TRBJ1-1; the D is unclear. Trimming pared 2 bases from V and 1 base from J, leaving 5 bases between. This CDR3 is 13 amino acids long. CDR1 is SGHTA and CDR2 is FQGTGA in the germline V gene. The CDR3 loop reads CASSLLENTEAFF. Written as DNA, the CDR3 is TGTGCCAGCAGCTTATTGGAGAACACTGAAGCTTTCTTT.